This TCR beta chain was obtained from a study of technical replicates of blood from a few donors. Using immunoSEQ multiplex PCR, the repertoire was profiled, and TCRdb retains in-frame clones only, with some absent. The table includes tens of thousands of clones, 93% detected once. V gave up 6 bases and J gave up 7 bases, with 16 bases separating them. CDR1 and CDR2 (germline): SEHNR, FQNEAQ (reference sequence). CDR3 length: 14 residues. V gene TRBV7-9 combines with J gene TRBJ2-4; D call uncertain. The sequence came from a human donor in good health. The specimen sequenced was T cells isolated from PBMCs. CDR3 residues: CASSFLELENIQYF. Written as DNA, the CDR3 is TGTGCCAGCAGTTTTCTAGAGTTAGAGAACATTCAGTACTTC.